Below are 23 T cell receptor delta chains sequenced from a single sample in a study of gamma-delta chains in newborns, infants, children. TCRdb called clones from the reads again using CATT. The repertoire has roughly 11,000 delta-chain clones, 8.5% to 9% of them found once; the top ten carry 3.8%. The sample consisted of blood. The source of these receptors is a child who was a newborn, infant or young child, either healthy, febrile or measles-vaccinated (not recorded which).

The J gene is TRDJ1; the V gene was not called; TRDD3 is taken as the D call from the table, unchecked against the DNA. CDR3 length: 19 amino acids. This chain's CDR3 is CACAWLTGGSPKYTDKLIF. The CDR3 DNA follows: TGTGCCTGTGCGTGGTTAACTGGGGGAAGTCCAAAGTACACCGATAAACTCATCTTT.

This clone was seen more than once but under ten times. Here the CDR3 reads CACDTLFRMGDTQTDTDKLIF. CDR3 nucleotides: TGTGCCTGTGACACCCTGTTTAGGATGGGGGATACTCAAACAGACACCGATAAACTCATCTTT. J is TRDJ1 and V is TRDV2, with 10 bases identical to TRDD3. The V segment lost 0 bases and the J segment 0 bases; nucleotides outside the gene matches: 18. Per the germline V gene, CDR1 is GEAIGNYY and CDR2 is EKD. The CDR3 totals 21 residues.

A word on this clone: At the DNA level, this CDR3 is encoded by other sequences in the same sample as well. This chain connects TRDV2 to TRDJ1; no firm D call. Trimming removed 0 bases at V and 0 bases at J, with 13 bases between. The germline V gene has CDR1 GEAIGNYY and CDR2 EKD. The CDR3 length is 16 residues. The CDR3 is CACDTVGASYTDKLIF. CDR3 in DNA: TGTGCCTGTGACACCGTCGGTGCGTCGTACACCGATAAACTCATCTTT.

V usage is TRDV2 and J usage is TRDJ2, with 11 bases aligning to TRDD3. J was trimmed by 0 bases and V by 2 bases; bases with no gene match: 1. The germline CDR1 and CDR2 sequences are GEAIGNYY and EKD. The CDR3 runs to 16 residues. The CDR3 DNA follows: TGTGCCTGTGACAAACTGGGGGATACTTTGACAGCACAACTCTTCTTT. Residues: CACDKLGDTLTAQLFF.

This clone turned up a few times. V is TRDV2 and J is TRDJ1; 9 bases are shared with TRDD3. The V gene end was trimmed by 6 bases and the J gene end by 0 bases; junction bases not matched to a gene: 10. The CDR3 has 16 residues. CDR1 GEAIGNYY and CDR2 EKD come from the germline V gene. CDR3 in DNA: TGTGCCTGTTCCCACCTACTGGGGGAGAACACCGATAAACTCATCTTT. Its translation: CACSHLLGENTDKLIF.

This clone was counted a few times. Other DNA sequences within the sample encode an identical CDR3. The CDR3 reads CACDTVGTGGYTDKLIF. CDR3 in DNA: TGTGCCTGTGACACCGTGGGTACTGGGGGATACACCGATAAACTCATCTTT. The chain employs TRDV2 and TRDJ1; 10 positions agree with TRDD3. This CDR3 region has 17 residues. CDR1 GEAIGNYY and CDR2 EKD come from the germline V gene. Germline trimming cut 0 bases from V and 0 bases from J; bases unmatched to any gene: 6.

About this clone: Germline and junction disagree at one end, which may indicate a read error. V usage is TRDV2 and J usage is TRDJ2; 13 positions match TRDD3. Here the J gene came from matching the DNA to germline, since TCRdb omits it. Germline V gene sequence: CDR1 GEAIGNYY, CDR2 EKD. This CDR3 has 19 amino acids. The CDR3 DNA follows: TGTGCCTGTGTCACCTACTGGGGGATACGCTCGAATTTGACAGCACAACTCTTCTTT. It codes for CACVTYWGIRSNLTAQLFF.

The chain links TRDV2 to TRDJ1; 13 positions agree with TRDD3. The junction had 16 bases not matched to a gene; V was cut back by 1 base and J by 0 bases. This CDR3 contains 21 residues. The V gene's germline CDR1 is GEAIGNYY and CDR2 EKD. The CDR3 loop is CACDTVLLGDTQLPNTDKLIF. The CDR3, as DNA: TGTGCCTGTGACACGGTACTACTGGGGGATACGCAATTACCCAACACCGATAAACTCATCTTT.

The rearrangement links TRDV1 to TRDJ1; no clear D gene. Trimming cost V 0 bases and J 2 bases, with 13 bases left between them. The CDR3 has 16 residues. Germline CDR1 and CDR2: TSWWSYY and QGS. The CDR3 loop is CALGELRYCGTDKLIF. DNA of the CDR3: TGTGCTCTTGGGGAACTAAGGTACTGTGGGACCGATAAACTCATCTTT.

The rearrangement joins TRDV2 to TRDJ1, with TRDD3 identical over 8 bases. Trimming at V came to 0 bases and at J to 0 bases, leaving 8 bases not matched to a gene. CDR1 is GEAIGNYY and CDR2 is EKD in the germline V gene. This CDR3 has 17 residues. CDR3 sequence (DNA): TGTGCCTGTGACACCGTAGCGGAACTGGGGGACACCGATAAACTCATCTTT. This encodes CACDTVAELGDTDKLIF.

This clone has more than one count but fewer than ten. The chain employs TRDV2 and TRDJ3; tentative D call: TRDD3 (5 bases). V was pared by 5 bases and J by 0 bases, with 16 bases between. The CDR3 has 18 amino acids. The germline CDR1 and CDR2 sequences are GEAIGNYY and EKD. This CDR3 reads CACGTGAASSWDTRQMFF. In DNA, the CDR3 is TGTGCCTGTGGCACGGGGGCCGCCAGCTCCTGGGACACCCGACAGATGTTTTTC.

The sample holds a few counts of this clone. This CDR3 reads CALEGGLHKLIF. CDR3 bases: TGTGCTCTTGAGGGAGGATTGCATAAACTCATCTTT. The rearrangement links TRDV1 to TRDJ1; D remains unclear. The V gene lost 7 bases and the J gene lost 6 bases, with 12 bases spanning the gap. Germline V gene lookup returns CDR1 TSWWSYY and CDR2 QGS. The CDR3 is made up of 12 amino acids.

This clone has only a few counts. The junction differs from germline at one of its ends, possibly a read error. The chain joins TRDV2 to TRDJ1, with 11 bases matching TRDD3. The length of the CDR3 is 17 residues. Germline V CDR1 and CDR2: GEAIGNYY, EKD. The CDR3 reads CACDTLLGDTLTGKLIF. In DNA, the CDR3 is TGTGCCTGTGACACCCTTCTGGGGGATACCCTCACCGGTAAACTCATCTTT.

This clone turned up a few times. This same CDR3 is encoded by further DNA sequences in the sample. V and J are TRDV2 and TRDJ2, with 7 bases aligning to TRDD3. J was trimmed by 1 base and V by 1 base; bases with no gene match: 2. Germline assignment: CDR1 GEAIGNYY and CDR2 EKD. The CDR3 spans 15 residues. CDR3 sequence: CACDTLGDLTAQLFF. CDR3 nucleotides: TGTGCCTGTGACACTTTGGGGGATTTGACAGCACAACTCTTCTTT.

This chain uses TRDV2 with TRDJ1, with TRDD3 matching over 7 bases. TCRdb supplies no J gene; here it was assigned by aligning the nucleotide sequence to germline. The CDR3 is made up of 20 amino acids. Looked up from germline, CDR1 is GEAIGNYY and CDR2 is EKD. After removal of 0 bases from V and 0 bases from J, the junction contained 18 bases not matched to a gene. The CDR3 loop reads CACDTVRTGDNNPYTDKLIF. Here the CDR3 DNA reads TGTGCCTGTGACACCGTGAGGACTGGGGATAATAACCCATACACCGATAAACTCATCTTT.

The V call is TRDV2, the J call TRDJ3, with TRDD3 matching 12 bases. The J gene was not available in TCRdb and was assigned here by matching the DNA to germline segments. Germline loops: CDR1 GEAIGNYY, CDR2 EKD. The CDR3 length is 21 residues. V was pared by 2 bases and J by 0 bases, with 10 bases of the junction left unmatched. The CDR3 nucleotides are TGTGCCTGTGACAAGCTGGGGGATACGCAGAAGAGCTCCTGGGACACCCGACAGATGTTTTTC. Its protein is CACDKLGDTQKSSWDTRQMFF.

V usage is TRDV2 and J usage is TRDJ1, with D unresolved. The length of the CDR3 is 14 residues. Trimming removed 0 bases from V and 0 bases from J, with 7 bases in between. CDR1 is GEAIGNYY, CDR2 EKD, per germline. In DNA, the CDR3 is TGTGCCTGTGACACCCTCAGTGACACCGATAAACTCATCTTT. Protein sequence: CACDTLSDTDKLIF.

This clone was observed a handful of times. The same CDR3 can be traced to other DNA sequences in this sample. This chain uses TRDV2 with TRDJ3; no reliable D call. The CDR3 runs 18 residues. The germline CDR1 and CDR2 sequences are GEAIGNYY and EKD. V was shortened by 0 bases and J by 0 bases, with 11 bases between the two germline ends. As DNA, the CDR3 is TGTGCCTGTGACACCGCAGGGCTCAGCTCCTGGGACACCCGACAGATGTTTTTC. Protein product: CACDTAGLSSWDTRQMFF.

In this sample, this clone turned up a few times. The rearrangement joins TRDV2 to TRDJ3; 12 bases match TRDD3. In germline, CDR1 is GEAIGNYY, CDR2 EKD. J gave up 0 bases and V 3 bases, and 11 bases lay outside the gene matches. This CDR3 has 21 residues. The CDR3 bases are TGTGCCTGTGACCCTTTCTCACTGGGGGATACCGGCTCCTGGGACACCCGACAGATGTTTTTC. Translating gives CACDPFSLGDTGSWDTRQMFF.

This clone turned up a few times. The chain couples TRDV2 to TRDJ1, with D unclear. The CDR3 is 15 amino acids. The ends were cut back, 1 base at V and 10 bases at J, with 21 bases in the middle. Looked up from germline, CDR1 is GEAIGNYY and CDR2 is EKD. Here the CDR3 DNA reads TGTGCCTGTGACACGATGACTACGTATGAGGTGGGACTCATCTTT. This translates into CACDTMTTYEVGLIF.

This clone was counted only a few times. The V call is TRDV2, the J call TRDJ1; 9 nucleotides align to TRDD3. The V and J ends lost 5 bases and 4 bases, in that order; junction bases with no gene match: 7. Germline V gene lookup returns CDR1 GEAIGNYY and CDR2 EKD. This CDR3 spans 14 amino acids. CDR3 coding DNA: TGTGCCTGTGCCCGTACTGGGGGAGACGATAAACTCATCTTT. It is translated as CACARTGGDDKLIF.

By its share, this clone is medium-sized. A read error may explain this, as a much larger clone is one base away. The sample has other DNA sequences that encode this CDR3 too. The CDR3 nucleotides read TGTGCCTGTGACAGACTGGGGGACACCGATAAACTCATCTTT. Translation: CACDRLGDTDKLIF. This rearrangement joins TRDV2 to TRDJ1, with 8 nucleotides matching TRDD3. Germline CDR1 and CDR2: GEAIGNYY and EKD. Trimming at V came to 2 bases and at J to 0 bases, leaving 1 base not matched to a gene. The CDR3 covers 14 residues.

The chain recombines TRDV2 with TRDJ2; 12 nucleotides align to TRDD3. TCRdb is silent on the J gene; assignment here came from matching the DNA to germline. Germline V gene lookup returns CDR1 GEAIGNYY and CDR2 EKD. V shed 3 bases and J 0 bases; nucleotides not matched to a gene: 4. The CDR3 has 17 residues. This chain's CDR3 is CACDLLGDTTLTAQLFF. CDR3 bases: TGTGCCTGTGACTTACTGGGGGATACCACTTTGACAGCACAACTCTTCTTT.